This T cell receptor beta chain emerged from a study of identical twins. Study-wide findings and caveats: The same donors were not followed; conclusions instead depended on cross-sectional statistical analysis. While abundant cord blood beta clonotypes carried fewer insertions, memory repertoires showed no such pattern.

TCRdb called the 5' RACE reads again in MiXCR, with one record for every CDR3 protein. The sample contains 200,000 to 250,000 distinct CDR3 sequences, roughly 7.1% of which appear only once. The germline V and J ends were trimmed by 0 bases and 3 bases, with 12 bases remaining between them. This CDR3 is built from 14 residues. Per germline, CDR1 DFQATT and CDR2 SNEGSKA (reference sequence). Notes on this clonotype: Its specificity is unknown.

These data also formed part of another study, on T cells expressing NK-cell markers. That work adds: Within several experiments, an anti-gamma-delta TCR antibody kept the sorting limited to alpha-beta TCR T cells.

Source material: CD8+ T cells sorted from blood. The TCR was taken from a woman younger than 30 in good health. The chain carries TRBV20-1 and TRBJ2-7, with D uncertain. CDR3 nucleotides: TGCAGTGCTAGAGACGGATCTCGTTACTACGAGCAGTACTTC. Translation: CSARDGSRYYEQYF.